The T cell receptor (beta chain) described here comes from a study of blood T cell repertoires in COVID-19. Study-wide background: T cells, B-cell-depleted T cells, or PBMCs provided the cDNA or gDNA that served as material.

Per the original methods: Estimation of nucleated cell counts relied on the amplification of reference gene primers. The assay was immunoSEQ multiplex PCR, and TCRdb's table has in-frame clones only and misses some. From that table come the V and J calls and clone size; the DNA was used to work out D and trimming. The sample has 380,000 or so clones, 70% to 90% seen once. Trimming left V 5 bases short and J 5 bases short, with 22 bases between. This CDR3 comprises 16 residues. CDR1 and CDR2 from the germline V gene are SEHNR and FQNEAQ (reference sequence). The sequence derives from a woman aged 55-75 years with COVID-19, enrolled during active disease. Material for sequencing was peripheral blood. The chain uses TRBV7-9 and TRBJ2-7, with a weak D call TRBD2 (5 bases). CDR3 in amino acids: CASSGPLAGSRNEQYF. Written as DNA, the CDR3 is TGTGCCAGCAGCGGACCCCTAGCCGGTTCTCGGAACGAGCAGTACTTC.